One sample yielded the 7 T cell receptor beta chains listed below, sequenced in a study of cytomegalovirus exposure and HLA in healthy donors. Primers: 60 Vbeta forward and 13 Jbeta reverse. Clones were sequenced by immunoSEQ multiplex PCR, and TCRdb holds only the in-frame ones, with some missing. The top ten hold around 4.7% of the sample, which has 60,000 to 85,000 clones, roughly 70% seen once. The sequenced sample was PBMCs. The receptors stem from a man in his sixties in good health and CMV-seropositive.

This clone appeared a few times. This rearrangement joins TRBV5-1 to TRBJ1-1; TRBD1 matches 9 bases. The germline V gene has CDR1 SGHRS and CDR2 YFSETQ. V was clipped by 0 bases and J by 2 bases; unmatched bases: 2. The CDR3 sequence is 15 residues long. This CDR3 is CASSLATGGNTEAFF. The CDR3 DNA sequence: TGCGCCAGCAGCTTGGCGACAGGGGGAAACACTGAAGCTTTCTTT. The variable domain in full, completed from reference TRBV5-1 and TRBJ1-1, reads KAGVTQTPRYLIKTRGQQVTLSCSPISGHRSVSWYQQTPGQGLQFLFEYFSETQRNKGNFPGRFSGRQFSNSRSEMNVSTLELGDSALYLCASSLATGGNTEAFFGQGTRLTVV.

The gene calls are TRBV6-5 and TRBJ2-2, with 14 bases fitting TRBD2. Germline values: CDR1 MNHEY, CDR2 SVGAGI. V dropped 4 bases and J dropped 6; count of bases not matched to a gene: 4. The CDR3 length is 16 residues. In nucleotides, the CDR3 is TGTGCCAGCAGTTCGGGACTAGCGGGAGTGCCCGGGGAGCTGTTTTTT. Amino acids: CASSSGLAGVPGELFF.

This clone appeared a single time. The V and J genes are TRBV5-1 and TRBJ1-1; the D is unclear. The CDR3 extends over 16 amino acids. V was pared by 1 base and J by 1 base, with 14 bases between. Germline V CDR1 and CDR2: SGHRS, YFSETQ. This CDR3 reads CASSLSPQAPNTEAFF. The CDR3 DNA is TGCGCCAGCAGCTTGTCCCCCCAGGCGCCGAACACTGAAGCTTTCTTT. The full variable domain, its missing parts supplied by reference TRBV5-1 and TRBJ1-1, is KAGVTQTPRYLIKTRGQQVTLSCSPISGHRSVSWYQQTPGQGLQFLFEYFSETQRNKGNFPGRFSGRQFSNSRSEMNVSTLELGDSALYLCASSLSPQAPNTEAFFGQGTRLTVV.

V is TRBV5-1 and J is TRBJ2-1; TRBD2 matches at 13 bases. Looked up from germline, CDR1 is SGHRS and CDR2 is YFSETQ. The CDR3 loop spans 15 amino acids. The V and J ends lost 2 bases and 6 bases, in that order; junction bases with no gene match: 2. The CDR3 DNA reads as TGCGCCAGCAGCTTAGGACTAGCGGGGGTCAATGAGCAGTTCTTC. The encoded protein is CASSLGLAGVNEQFF.

J is TRBJ2-1 and V is TRBV27, with 8 bases identical to TRBD1. Looked up from germline, CDR1 is MNHEY and CDR2 is SMNVEV (reference sequence). This CDR3 contains 15 residues. V shed 3 bases and J 3 bases; nucleotides not matched to a gene: 4. The CDR3 DNA follows: TGTGCCAGCAGTTTCCAGGGGGCTTACTACAATGAGCAGTTCTTC. Amino acid sequence: CASSFQGAYYNEQFF.

V gene TRBV9 combines with J gene TRBJ2-7; 7 nucleotides agree with TRBD2. The CDR3 runs 15 residues. Trimming removed 0 bases from V and 1 base from J; junction bases left unmatched: 4. CDR1 SGDLS and CDR2 YYNGEE come from the germline V gene. The CDR3 coding sequence is TGTGCCAGCAGCGTAGGGGGCGGGGGATCCTACGAGCAGTACTTC. This sequence encodes CASSVGGGGSYEQYF.

The chain carries TRBV7-2 and TRBJ1-6; 9 bases fit TRBD1. Trimming removed 5 bases from V and 18 bases from J; junction bases left unmatched: 14. This CDR3 has 14 amino acids. CDR1 is SGHTA, CDR2 FQGNSA, per germline. CDR3 protein: CASSPGQGFPSYHF. Here the CDR3 DNA reads TGTGCCAGCAGCCCCGGACAGGGGTTCCCCTCTTACCACTTT.